The clone carrying this TCR beta chain was counted a few times. The antigen is not known. The CDR3 runs to 17 residues. Trimming pared 4 bases from V and 2 bases from J, leaving 20 bases between. Germline V gene data show CDR1 as SGHRS and CDR2 as YFSETQ. TCRdb redid the calling of the 5' RACE reads with MiXCR, one entry per CDR3 protein. This table holds fewer than 250,000 distinct CDR3 sequences, around a tenth found once. The record originates from a study of identical twins. Overall study findings and caveats: Zero-insertion findings could be partly confounded by invariant cells (MAIT and iNKT cells). Cord blood beta clonotypes that were abundant carried fewer insertions, and memory repertoires showed no such trend.

The chain links TRBV5-1 to TRBJ2-3; D perhaps matches TRBD1 (7 bases). Sequencing used memory (CD45RO+) T cells sorted from blood. This TCR was recovered from a woman aged 18-30 years in good health. The CDR3 nucleotides read TGCGCCAGCAGCCCAGCAGGGGGGTCTAGGCTCACAGATACGCAGTATTTT. This gives the protein CASSPAGGSRLTDTQYF.